Listed below are T cell receptor beta chains from one sample, sequenced in a study of T cells in Graves' hyperthyroidism and ophthalmopathy. TCRdb independently ran MiXCR on the multiplex PCR reads; one entry per CDR3 protein. The sample yields around 430,000 distinct CDR3 sequences, 14% to 15% seen once. Input material: blood. The receptors were gathered from a woman in her thirties with Graves' hyperthyroidism. Both conserved end residues are part of each CDR3. The order of the fields is J gene, clone size, D gene, V gene, CDR3 DNA, CDR3 protein. The D gene is left open where the match is weak. The size of a clone is reported for some rows only, either as once, few or many, or as a class for expanded clones.

TRBJ1-5 many NA TRBV6-1 TGTGCCAGCAGTGTTAGGCAACAGCCCCAGCATTTT CASSVRQQPQHF
TRBJ2-7 NA TRBD2 TRBV7-6 TGTGCCAGCAGCCTGGGACTAGCGGGAGGAAACCACGAGCAGTACTTC CASSLGLAGGNHEQYF
TRBJ2-3 NA TRBD2 TRBV29-1 TGCAGCATTGAAGCTAGCGGGATCGGGGATACGCAGTATTTT CSIEASGIGDTQYF
TRBJ1-2 few TRBD1 TRBV27 TGTGCCACCGCCCCCGACAGGGCTCAATATGGCTACACCTTC CATAPDRAQYGYTF
TRBJ2-1 NA NA TRBV12-5 TGTGCTAGTGGTTGGGCGGACAATGAGCAGTTCTTC CASGWADNEQFF
TRBJ2-1 NA NA TRBV10-3 TGTGCCATCAGTGATGGGACCGGGACAATCGATGAGCAGTTCTTC CAISDGTGTIDEQFF
TRBJ2-5 many NA TRBV2 TGTGCCAGCAGTGCTCTTGCGGAGACCCAGTACTTC CASSALAETQYF
TRBJ2-5 few TRBD2 TRBV20-1 TGCAGTGCTGCTTTAACCGGGACTAAGGGGGAGACCCAGTACTTC CSAALTGTKGETQYF
TRBJ2-7 NA TRBD2 TRBV5-6 TGTGCCAGCAGGAGGTCAGGACTAGCGGGAGTGAGGGGTGAGCAGTACTTC CASRRSGLAGVRGEQYF
TRBJ2-2 NA TRBD1 TRBV20-1 TGCAGTGCTAGGCGACAGGGATACACCGGGGAGCTGTTTTTT CSARRQGYTGELFF
TRBJ1-3 many NA TRBV12-3/TRBV12-4 TGTGCCAGCAGTTTCGCATCCGACTCTGGAAACACCATATATTTT CASSFASDSGNTIYF
TRBJ2-3 NA NA TRBV5-5 TGTGCCAGCCAAACTTACACAGATACGCAGTATTTT CASQTYTDTQYF
TRBJ2-7 NA TRBD2 TRBV19 TGTGCCAGTTCAGCGGGAGCAGCCTACGAGCAGTACTTC CASSAGAAYEQYF
TRBJ1-5 NA NA TRBV19 TGTGCCAGTCTTCGCCGGGACTCTAATCAGCCCCAGCATTTT CASLRRDSNQPQHF
TRBJ1-1 NA NA TRBV20-1 TGCAGTGCCCAAGACAGCGGGGTGGAAGCTTTCTTT CSAQDSGVEAFF
TRBJ1-1 NA TRBD1 TRBV27 TGTGCCAGCAGCTCTCCGACAGGGACTGAAGCTCTCTTT CASSSPTGTEALF
TRBJ2-7 NA NA TRBV2 TGTGCCAGCAGCTCCTATGGGGGGGCTGGAGGCAATGAGCAGTACTTC CASSSYGGAGGNEQYF
TRBJ2-7 many NA TRBV18 TGTGCCAGCTCACCCCGGGACAAGGGCGAGCAGTACTTC CASSPRDKGEQYF
TRBJ2-3 many TRBD2 TRBV4-1 TGCGCCAGCAGCCCCCCCGGGGCGGGAGCCACAGATACGCAGTATTTT CASSPPGAGATDTQYF
TRBJ2-7 few NA TRBV29-1 TGCAGCGTTGCCCTGATGGGGTTAGCCGAGCAGTACTTC CSVALMGLAEQYF
TRBJ1-2 NA TRBD1 TRBV4-1 TGCGCCAGCAGCCAAGATTTAAGCGCCCAGGGGGCGCGGGGCTACACCTTC CASSQDLSAQGARGYTF
TRBJ2-1 few TRBD2 TRBV28 TGTGCCAGCAGCCCCACCGGATTGGCGGGAGGATCCTCCTACAATGAGCAGTTCTTC CASSPTGLAGGSSYNEQFF
TRBJ1-5 few NA TRBV20-1 TGCAGTGCTAAAGAAGGTCAGCCCCAGCATTTT CSAKEGQPQHF
TRBJ1-5 few TRBD1 TRBV15 TGTGCCACCAGCAGCGGGACAGGGATCGTTCAGCCCCAGCATTTT CATSSGTGIVQPQHF
TRBJ1-5 NA NA TRBV7-9 TGTGCCACCAATGAGTGGGGGGCTTTGAGCAATCAGCCCCAGCATTTT CATNEWGALSNQPQHF
TRBJ2-7 many TRBD2 TRBV6-1 TGTGCCAGCAGGAAAACCGGGACTAGCGGGAGAGACAGCTTCTACGAGCAGTACTTC CASRKTGTSGRDSFYEQYF
TRBJ2-2 few NA TRBV6-5 TGTGCCAGCAGTTACTCCACGGGCAGTACCGGGGAGCCGTTTTTT CASSYSTGSTGEPFF
TRBJ2-7 few NA TRBV11-1 TGTGCCAGCAGCCCGGCTAGGGGATTGAGCTACGAGCAGTACTTC CASSPARGLSYEQYF
TRBJ1-4 many NA TRBV5-1 TGCGCCAGCAGCTCTCAGGGATTAGAGGAAAAACTGTTTTTT CASSSQGLEEKLFF
TRBJ2-1 NA NA TRBV29-1 TGCAGCGTTGAACGGGGGTCAGGCAATGAGCAGTTCTTC CSVERGSGNEQFF
TRBJ1-1 many NA TRBV3-1 TGTGCCAGCGTAAGGAACACTGAAGCTTTCTTT CASVRNTEAFF
TRBJ2-5 NA NA TRBV4-2 TGTGCCAGCAGCCAACCGACCGTAGGTCAAGAGACCCAGTACTTC CASSQPTVGQETQYF
TRBJ1-1 many NA TRBV20-1 TGCAGTGCTCTACCCCCTGGTGGTACTGAAGCTTTCTTT CSALPPGGTEAFF
TRBJ2-1 many NA TRBV3-1 TGTGCCAGCAGCCAAGATTGGAGGGAAGGCTACAATGAGCAGTTCTTC CASSQDWREGYNEQFF
TRBJ1-2 few NA TRBV5-6 TGTGCCAGCAGCTTGGCCTGGCAGGGACAATCAAACTATGGCTACACCTTC CASSLAWQGQSNYGYTF
TRBJ1-5 NA NA TRBV19 TGTGCCAGTTCGAAGGAAATAAATCAGCCCCAGCATTTT CASSKEINQPQHF
TRBJ2-3 many TRBD1 TRBV11-2 TGTGCCAGCAGCCCGGGACAGGGGAGGACAGATACGCAGTATTTT CASSPGQGRTDTQYF
TRBJ2-5 NA NA TRBV7-2 TGTGCCAGCAACTTAGGCGGCAGAGAGACCCAGTACTTC CASNLGGRETQYF
TRBJ2-7 many TRBD1 TRBV20-1 TGCAGTGCACGGAAGGCAGGGGGCAACTACGAGCAGTACTTC CSARKAGGNYEQYF
TRBJ2-5 few TRBD2 TRBV12-3/TRBV12-4 TGTGCCACAGGACTAGCGGGAGGGCGGGAGACCCAGTACTTC CATGLAGGRETQYF
TRBJ2-7 many TRBD2 TRBV7-9 TGTGCCAGCAGCTTAGAACGGACTAGCGGGTTTGAGCAGTACTTC CASSLERTSGFEQYF
TRBJ1-5 NA TRBD1 TRBV6-5 TGTGCCAGCAGTTTTAAGGGGGCGGTTAGCAATCAGCCCCAGCATTTT CASSFKGAVSNQPQHF
TRBJ2-3 NA TRBD2 TRBV29-1 TGCAGCGTTGAGCTAGCGGGAGCCGTCGATACGCAGTATTTT CSVELAGAVDTQYF
TRBJ1-5 few NA TRBV28 TGTGCCAGCAGACGATACGACAAGAATCAGCCCCAGCATTTT CASRRYDKNQPQHF
TRBJ1-4 many NA TRBV18 TGTGCCAGCTCCCCCATGGGGGGTATGGATGAAAAACTGTTTTTT CASSPMGGMDEKLFF
TRBJ2-5 many TRBD2 TRBV7-3 TGTGCCAGCAGCTTAGGGGGACTAGCCCAAGAGACCCAGTACTTC CASSLGGLAQETQYF
TRBJ2-1 NA TRBD2 TRBV20-1 TGCAGCCAGGTCGAGTCGACAGCGGGAGCCTACAATGAGCAGTTCTTC CSQVESTAGAYNEQFF
TRBJ2-1 many NA TRBV3-1 TGTGCCAGCAGCCAAGCGGTTGAGCAGTTCTTC CASSQAVEQFF
TRBJ1-2 many NA TRBV28 TGTGCCAGCAGTTTCAGTCAAGGTTATGGCTACACCTTC CASSFSQGYGYTF
TRBJ2-1 NA TRBD2 TRBV7-9 TGTGCCAGCAGCGAAGACTGGGGGGGTGAGCAGTTCTTC CASSEDWGGEQFF
TRBJ1-3 few NA TRBV28 TGTGCCAGCAGCTATGGACGAAACACCATATATTTT CASSYGRNTIYF
TRBJ2-3 many TRBD2 TRBV24-1 TGTGCCACCAGTGATCCGGGACTAGATATAGATACGCAGTATTTT CATSDPGLDIDTQYF
TRBJ1-5 many TRBD1 TRBV3-1 TGTGCCAGCAGCCAAGTGGGCGGGACAGGGGGCGATCAGCCCCAGCATTTT CASSQVGGTGGDQPQHF
TRBJ2-7 many NA TRBV5-1 TGCGCCAGCAGCCTCTCCGGGACTCGGGCCTACGAGCAGTACTTC CASSLSGTRAYEQYF
TRBJ2-2 few NA TRBV11-2 TGTGCCAGCAGCGTAACGATAAGGACGTTAGCGAACACCGGGGAGCTGTTTTTT CASSVTIRTLANTGELFF
TRBJ1-6 NA NA TRBV14 TGTGCCAGCAGCCAAGAAGGGAGGACTTCACCCCTCCACTTT CASSQEGRTSPLHF
TRBJ1-1 many TRBD1 TRBV2 TGTGCCAGCAGTCCTAGGACAGGGGGACGGAACACTGAAGCTTTCTTT CASSPRTGGRNTEAFF
TRBJ2-3 many TRBD2 TRBV12-3/TRBV12-4 TGTGCCAGCAAATCTAGCGGCGGGAGGAGGACAGATACGCAGTATTTT CASKSSGGRRTDTQYF